This T cell receptor (beta chain) was found in a study of T cell repertoires in aging, cancer and after chemotherapy (dated by TCRdb to the late 2010s). With regard to the full study: Donors spanned six age groups from 30 or younger to 70 or older, with at least three individuals per group. A cohort of roughly 220 cancer patients (roughly 90 with hematological and around 120 with solid cancers) was assembled, and approximately 97 healthy donors were included as a reference group. In the solid tumor group, paired pre- and post-chemotherapy samples were obtained from brain tumor (glioblastoma) patients receiving temozolomide-based therapy. Peripheral blood TCR beta repertoires from healthy donors and cancer patients were profiled to examine immunoaging and T cell reconstitution after chemotherapy. The full dataset contained several million TCR reads.

The germline V gene specifies SGHRS as CDR1 and YFSETQ as CDR2. The CDR3 sequence holds 14 residues, the cysteine and phenylalanine included. Left in the record is the CDR3 DNA by itself, 42 bases read in frame from the first base. With regard to this clonotype: The antigen this receptor binds is unknown. Compared with germline, one end of the junction differs, possibly owing to a read error.

Using a mixed TRB-A/B primer pool, multiplex touch-down PCR amplified rearranged TRB sequences covering the V, D and J segments. Two consecutive PCR reactions with Phusion HS II polymerase added Illumina adapters and sample indices to the amplicons. Amplicons were gel-purified with the NucleoSpin Gel and PCR Clean-up kit, then checked with Qubit and an Agilent 2100 Bioanalyzer. Sequencing of libraries was carried out on an Illumina MiSeq in 600-cycle, single-indexed, paired-end runs. The authors' analysis ran thus. MiXCR versions 2.12 and 3.0.5 were used to process TRB sequences. Each unique CDR3 nucleotide sequence counted as one clone, and only productive sequences with at least two reads were retained. Shannon diversity, evenness, clonality (one minus evenness), and alpha-parameterized diversity profiles from alpha 0 to 5 were included as repertoire metrics. The IGoR algorithm was used to calculate generation probabilities of clones in the paired pre- and post-chemotherapy samples. TCRdb applied fastp at Q25 and MiXCR to the public reads, then kept only in-frame beta chains. Duplicate CDR3 protein sequences are folded into a single record with the most common DNA and genes. The V and J calls come from TCRdb's annotation, not from the publication. The sample contains 1,300 or so distinct CDR3 sequences, about 23% of them found a single time. The ten largest clones take up around 45% of the sample.

General conclusions and limits of the study: In healthy donors, the decline in TCR diversity with age was mainly due to loss of richness, whereas in cancer patients loss of evenness also played a role. Compared with age-matched healthy donors, untreated patients with hematological or solid cancers had significantly lower TCR diversity and higher clonality in blood. An increase in median generation probability over the chemotherapy interval was observed in both cancer cohorts, suggesting that the repertoire was reconstituted through rebound thymic output. According to the authors, the repertoire data do not permit conclusions about immunological memory after chemotherapy.

TCR beta rearrangements were amplified from genomic DNA isolated from peripheral blood, not from sorted cells or RNA. The sequencing input was blood. The V and J segments used are TRBV5-1 and TRBJ1-2, and TRBD1 aligns with 7 junction nucleotides. This clonotype was sampled from a human donor with a solid tumor. This receptor carries the CDR3 CASSRQGPNYGYTF. The nucleotides read TGTGCCAGCAGCCGACAGGGACCAAACTATGGCTACACCTTC.